This TCR beta chain originates from a study of technical replicates of blood from a handful of donors. Per germline, CDR1 LNHNV and CDR2 YYDKDF (reference sequence). V was pared by 6 bases and J by 5 bases, with 7 bases of the junction left unmatched. CDR3 size: 15 residues. This clone showed up just once. Assay: immunoSEQ multiplex PCR; the TCRdb copy retains only in-frame clones and omits some. The sample yields 80,000 to 95,000 clones, 96% seen once. The clonotype originates from a human donor in good health. The chain employs TRBV15 and TRBJ1-4, with 9 positions matching TRBD1. Sequenced sample: T cells isolated from PBMCs. The CDR3 coding sequence is TGTGCCACCAGGGCGAACAGGGGGCCAAATGAAAAACTGTTTTTT. The encoded protein is CATRANRGPNEKLFF.